Presented here are 15 T cell receptor beta chains from one specimen sequenced in a study of shared clonotypes between healthy human individuals. Measured with immunoSEQ multiplex PCR; TCRdb has only the in-frame clones, and not every one. The sample includes about 480,000 clones, about three quarters of them seen just once. The specimen was PBMCs. The receptors come from a middle-aged woman in good health. Some clones in this sample may be carry-over from other donors' samples.

This sequence joins TRBV28 and TRBJ2-3; 7 bases align to TRBD1. This CDR3 contains 15 residues. Germline CDR1 MDHEN, CDR2 SYDVKM. The V gene end was trimmed by 4 bases and the J gene end by 6 bases; junction bases not matched to a gene: 10. CDR3 in amino acids: CASSSPDRRRDTQYF. The CDR3 nucleotides read TGTGCCAGCAGTTCACCGGACAGGCGCCGGGATACGCAGTATTTT.

This rearrangement joins TRBV2 to TRBJ2-3; D might be TRBD2 (7 bases). CDR1 is SNHLY, CDR2 FYNNEI, per germline. The CDR3 is 12 residues long. Between the trimmed V and J ends, which lost 8 bases and 6 bases, there was a span of 12 bases. The CDR3 bases are TGTGCCAGCGGGGGGGGCGTGGATACGCAGTATTTT. This sequence encodes CASGGGVDTQYF. The entire variable domain, with the rest obtained from reference TRBV2 and TRBJ2-3, is as follows: EPEVTQTPSHQVTQMGQEVILRCVPISNHLYFYWYRQILGQKVEFLVSFYNNEISEKSEIFDDQFSVERPDGSNFTLKIRSTKLEDSAMYFCASGGGVDTQYFGPGTRLTVL.

The rearrangement uses TRBV28 and TRBJ2-7, with 9 nucleotides matching TRBD1. The germline V gene has CDR1 MDHEN and CDR2 SYDVKM. The V gene end was trimmed by 6 bases and the J gene end by 0 bases; junction bases not matched to a gene: 15. This CDR3 has 18 residues. The CDR3 is CASRPGQGLAPSSYEQYF. The CDR3, as DNA: TGTGCCAGCAGACCCGGACAGGGGTTAGCCCCGAGCTCCTACGAGCAGTACTTC.

This clone occurred a few times. The chain combines TRBV4-2 with TRBJ1-1; D is uncertain. This CDR3 contains 16 residues. V was shortened by 0 bases and J by 2 bases, with 13 bases between the two germline ends. CDR1 LGHNA and CDR2 YNFKEQ come from the germline V gene. This chain's CDR3 is CASSQDSDRRNTEAFF. CDR3 DNA: TGTGCCAGCAGCCAAGATTCGGATAGGCGTAACACTGAAGCTTTCTTT.

This chain joins TRBV27 and TRBJ2-5; 9 bases align to TRBD1. This CDR3 contains 16 residues. CDR1 MNHEY and CDR2 SMNVEV come from the germline V gene (reference sequence). Unmatched junction bases numbered 10, after V lost 5 bases and J lost 3 bases. The CDR3 DNA is TGTGCCAGCAGTCTCTTACAGGGGGCTGCGAAAGAGACCCAGTACTTC. This translates into CASSLLQGAAKETQYF.

The rearrangement joins TRBV19 to TRBJ2-1, with TRBD2 matching over 12 bases. The ends lost 6 bases at V and 3 bases at J; junction bases unmatched: 3. CDR1 is LNHDA, CDR2 SQIVND, per germline (reference sequence). The CDR3 runs to 15 residues. The CDR3: CASRTLAGGYNEQFF. CDR3 bases: TGTGCCAGTAGGACACTAGCGGGAGGCTACAATGAGCAGTTCTTC.

The V and J genes are TRBV6-6 and TRBJ1-1; D gene uncertain. V dropped 3 bases and J dropped 6 bases, with 5 bases sitting between them. The CDR3 loop spans 11 amino acids. The germline V gene has CDR1 MNHNY and CDR2 SVGAGI (reference sequence). The CDR3 nucleotides are TGTGCCAGCAGTTATGCCTCTGAAGCTTTCTTT. Translation: CASSYASEAFF.

The chain carries TRBV10-1 and TRBJ2-2; TRBD1 or TRBD2 may be the D gene (5 bases each). The CDR3 totals 15 residues. Per germline, CDR1 WNHNN and CDR2 SYGVQD (reference sequence). V was pared by 3 bases and J by 0 bases, with 8 bases between. The CDR3 loop is CASSDQGPNTGELFF. DNA for the CDR3: TGCGCCAGCAGTGACCAGGGACCGAACACCGGGGAGCTGTTTTTT.

In its sample, this clone was seen a few times. The rearrangement uses TRBV18 and TRBJ1-4; TRBD1 is a possible D gene (6 bases). Trimming shortened V by 3 bases and J by 4 bases, and 9 bases separated the two germline ends. Germline V gene lookup returns CDR1 KGHSH and CDR2 LQKENI. The CDR3 has 14 residues. CDR3 bases: TGTGCCAGCTCACCCGACAGGAATAATGAAAAACTGTTTTTT. This translates into CASSPDRNNEKLFF.

The genes are TRBV4-2 and TRBJ2-1; TRBD1 matches 7 bases. Germline trimming cut 5 bases from V and 5 bases from J; bases unmatched to any gene: 12. The V gene's germline CDR1 is LGHNA and CDR2 YNFKEQ. This CDR3 is 16 amino acids long. CDR3 loop: CASSYRTDRENNEQFF. The DNA of the CDR3 is TGTGCCAGCAGCTACCGGACCGACAGGGAGAACAATGAGCAGTTCTTC.

The rearrangement joins TRBV6-5 to TRBJ2-6; possibly TRBD1 for D (6 bases). CDR1 is MNHEY and CDR2 is SVGAGI in the germline V gene. CDR3 size: 15 residues. Trimming left V 6 bases short and J 4 bases short, with 13 bases between. Here the CDR3 DNA reads TGTGCCAGCAGACGAGGGGGTCCCGGGGCCAACGTCCTGACTTTC. Its translation: CASRRGGPGANVLTF.

J is TRBJ2-7 and V is TRBV5-4; D could derive from TRBD1 or TRBD2 (7 bases each). Trimming took 4 bases from V and 7 from J, leaving 21 bases between them. The germline CDR1 and CDR2 sequences are SGHNT and YYREEE (reference sequence). The CDR3 runs to 15 residues. The CDR3 sequence: CASSPGGPSGREQYF. CDR3 bases: TGTGCCAGCAGCCCAGGGGGGCCCTCCGGGAGGGAGCAGTACTTC.

This chain uses TRBV4-1 with TRBJ2-2, with 7 bases lining up with TRBD2. Per germline, CDR1 MGHRA and CDR2 YSYEKL. The CDR3 spans 16 residues. J lost 5 bases, V lost 1 base, and 7 bases had no gene match. The CDR3 region has the DNA TGCGCCAGCAGCCAAGCAAGGCGGGAGAGGACCGGGGAGCTGTTTTTT. It codes for CASSQARRERTGELFF.

The genes are TRBV6-5 and TRBJ2-2; the D is unclear. The CDR3 spans 14 residues. V was clipped by 6 bases and J by 5 bases, with 13 bases between them. Per the germline V gene, CDR1 is MNHEY and CDR2 is SVGAGI. CDR3 nucleotides: TGTGCCAGCAGCCCCACCCGAAGAACCGGGGAGCTGTTTTTT. This sequence encodes CASSPTRRTGELFF.

The rearrangement uses TRBV4-1 and TRBJ1-5; 8 nucleotides align to TRBD1. The germline V gene encodes CDR1 MGHRA and CDR2 YSYEKL. With V trimmed by 3 bases and J by 0 bases, 7 bases remained unmatched. The CDR3 spans 17 residues. CDR3: CASSHGQGFNSNQPQHF. CDR3 nucleotide sequence: TGCGCCAGCAGCCATGGACAGGGATTCAATAGCAATCAGCCCCAGCATTTT.